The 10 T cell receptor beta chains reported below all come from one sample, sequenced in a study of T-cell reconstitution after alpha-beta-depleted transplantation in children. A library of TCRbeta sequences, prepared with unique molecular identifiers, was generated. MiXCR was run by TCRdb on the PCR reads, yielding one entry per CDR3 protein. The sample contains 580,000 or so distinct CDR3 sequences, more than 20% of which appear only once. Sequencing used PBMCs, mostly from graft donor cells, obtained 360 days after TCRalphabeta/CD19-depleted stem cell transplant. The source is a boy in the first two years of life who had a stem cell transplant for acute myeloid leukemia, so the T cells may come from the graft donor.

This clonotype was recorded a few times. The CDR3, as DNA: TGTGCCAGCAGTTACTTGGGGGTCCAAAGCTCCTACAATGAGCAGTTCTTC. Translation gives CASSYLGVQSSYNEQFF. The chain carries TRBV6-5 and TRBJ2-1; D may match TRBD1 or TRBD2 (5 bases each). With 1 base removed from V and 0 bases from J, the gap between germline ends came to 13 bases. Germline V lookup: CDR1 MNHEY, CDR2 SVGAGI. The CDR3 is 17 amino acids.

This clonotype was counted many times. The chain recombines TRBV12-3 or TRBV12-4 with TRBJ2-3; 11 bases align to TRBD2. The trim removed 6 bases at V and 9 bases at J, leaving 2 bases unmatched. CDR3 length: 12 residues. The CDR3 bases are TGTGCCAGCAGATCTAGCGGGGGGACGCAGTATTTT. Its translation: CASRSSGGTQYF.

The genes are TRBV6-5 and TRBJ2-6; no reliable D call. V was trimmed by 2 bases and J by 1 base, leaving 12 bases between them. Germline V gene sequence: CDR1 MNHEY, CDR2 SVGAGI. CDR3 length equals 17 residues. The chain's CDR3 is CASSYMAATSGANVLTF. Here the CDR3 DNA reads TGTGCCAGCAGTTACATGGCTGCGACGTCTGGGGCCAACGTCCTGACTTTC.

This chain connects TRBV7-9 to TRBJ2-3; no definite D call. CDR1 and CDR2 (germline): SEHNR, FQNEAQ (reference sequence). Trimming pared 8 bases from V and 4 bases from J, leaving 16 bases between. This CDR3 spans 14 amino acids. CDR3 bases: TGTGCCAGCCAGCAGCTTAATGGGGCAGATACGCAGTATTTT. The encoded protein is CASQQLNGADTQYF.

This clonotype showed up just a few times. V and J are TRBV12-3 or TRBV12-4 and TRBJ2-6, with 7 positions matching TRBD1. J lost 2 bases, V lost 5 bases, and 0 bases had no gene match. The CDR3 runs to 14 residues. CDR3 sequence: CASSDRAGANVLTF. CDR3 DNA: TGTGCCAGCAGTGACAGGGCTGGGGCCAACGTCCTGACTTTC.

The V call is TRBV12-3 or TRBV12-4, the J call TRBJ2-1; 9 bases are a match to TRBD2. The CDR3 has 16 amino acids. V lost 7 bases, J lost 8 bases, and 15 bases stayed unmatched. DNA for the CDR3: TGTGCCAGCACCCCTGGTGGCGGGGGGGCCAGGGATGAGCAGTTCTTC. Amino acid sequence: CASTPGGGGARDEQFF.

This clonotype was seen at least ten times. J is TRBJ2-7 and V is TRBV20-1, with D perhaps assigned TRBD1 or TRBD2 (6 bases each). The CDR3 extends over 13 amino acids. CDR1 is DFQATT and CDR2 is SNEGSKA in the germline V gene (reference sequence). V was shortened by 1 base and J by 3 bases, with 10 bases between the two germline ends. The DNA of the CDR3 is TGCAGTGCTAGAGGGAGGGGGTTCTACGAGCAGTACGTC. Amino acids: CSARGRGFYEQYV.

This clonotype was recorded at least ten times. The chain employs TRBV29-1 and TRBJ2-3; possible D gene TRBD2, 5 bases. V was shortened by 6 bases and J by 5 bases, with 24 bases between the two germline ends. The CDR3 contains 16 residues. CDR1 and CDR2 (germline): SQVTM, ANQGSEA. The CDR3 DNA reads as TGCAGCGTCCAGTCCCTGGGAACTAGATCAGGAGATACGCAGTATTTT. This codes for CSVQSLGTRSGDTQYF.

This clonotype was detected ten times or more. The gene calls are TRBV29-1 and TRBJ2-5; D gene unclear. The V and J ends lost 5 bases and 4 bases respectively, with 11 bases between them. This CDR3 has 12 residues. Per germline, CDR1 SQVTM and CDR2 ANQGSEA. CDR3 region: CSVRSLGETQYF. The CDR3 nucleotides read TGCAGCGTTAGGTCCCTCGGAGAGACCCAGTACTTC.

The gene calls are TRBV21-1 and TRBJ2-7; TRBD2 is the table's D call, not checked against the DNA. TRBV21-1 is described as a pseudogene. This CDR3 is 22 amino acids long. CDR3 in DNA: TGTGCCAGCAGCAAATACATCCCGTGGCCTAGGGGGTTATTACTGGGGCCGTACGAGCAGTACGTC. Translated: CASSKYIPWPRGLLLGPYEQYV.